This T cell receptor (beta chain) was captured in a study of early stage breast cancer tumors. Sequencing was performed with immunoSEQ multiplex PCR; in TCRdb, only in-frame clones are kept and a portion is missing. This table holds around 40,000 clones, roughly 70% found once. The J segment lost 7 bases and the V segment lost 5 bases, leaving 9 bases of the junction unmatched. The length of the CDR3 is 15 residues. CDR1 KGHSH and CDR2 LQKENI come from the germline V gene. The sequenced sample consisted of blood. The chain recombines TRBV18 with TRBJ2-2, with TRBD2 matching 8 bases. The origin of this receptor is a person between 60 and 70 years old with breast cancer. CDR3 bases: TGTGCCAGCTCATCAGGCGGGACTAGGGACGGGGAGCTGTTTTTT. It translates to CASSSGGTRDGELFF. Together with reference TRBV18 and TRBJ2-2, the CDR3 gives the full variable domain: NAGVMQNPRHLVRRRGQEARLRCSPMKGHSHVYWYRQLPEEGLKFMVYLQKENIIDESGMPKERFSAEFPKEGPSILRIQQVVRGDSAAYFCASSSGGTRDGELFFGEGSRLTVL.